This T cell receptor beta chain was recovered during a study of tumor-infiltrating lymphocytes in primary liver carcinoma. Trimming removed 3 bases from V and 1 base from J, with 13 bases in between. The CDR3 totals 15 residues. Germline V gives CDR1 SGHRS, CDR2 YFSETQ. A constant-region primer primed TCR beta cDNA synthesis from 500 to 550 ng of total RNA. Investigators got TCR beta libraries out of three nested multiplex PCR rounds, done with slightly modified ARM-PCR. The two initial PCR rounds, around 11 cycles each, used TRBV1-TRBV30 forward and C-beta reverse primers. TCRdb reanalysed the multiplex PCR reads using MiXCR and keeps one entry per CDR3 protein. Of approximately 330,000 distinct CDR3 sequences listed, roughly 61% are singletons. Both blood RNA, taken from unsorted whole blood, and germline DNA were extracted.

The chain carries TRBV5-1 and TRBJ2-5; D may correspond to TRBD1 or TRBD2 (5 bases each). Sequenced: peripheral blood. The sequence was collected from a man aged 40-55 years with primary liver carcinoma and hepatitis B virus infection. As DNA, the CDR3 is TGCGCCAGCAGCTCCCCGGGACGTTTCCAAGAGACCCAGTACTTC. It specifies CASSSPGRFQETQYF.